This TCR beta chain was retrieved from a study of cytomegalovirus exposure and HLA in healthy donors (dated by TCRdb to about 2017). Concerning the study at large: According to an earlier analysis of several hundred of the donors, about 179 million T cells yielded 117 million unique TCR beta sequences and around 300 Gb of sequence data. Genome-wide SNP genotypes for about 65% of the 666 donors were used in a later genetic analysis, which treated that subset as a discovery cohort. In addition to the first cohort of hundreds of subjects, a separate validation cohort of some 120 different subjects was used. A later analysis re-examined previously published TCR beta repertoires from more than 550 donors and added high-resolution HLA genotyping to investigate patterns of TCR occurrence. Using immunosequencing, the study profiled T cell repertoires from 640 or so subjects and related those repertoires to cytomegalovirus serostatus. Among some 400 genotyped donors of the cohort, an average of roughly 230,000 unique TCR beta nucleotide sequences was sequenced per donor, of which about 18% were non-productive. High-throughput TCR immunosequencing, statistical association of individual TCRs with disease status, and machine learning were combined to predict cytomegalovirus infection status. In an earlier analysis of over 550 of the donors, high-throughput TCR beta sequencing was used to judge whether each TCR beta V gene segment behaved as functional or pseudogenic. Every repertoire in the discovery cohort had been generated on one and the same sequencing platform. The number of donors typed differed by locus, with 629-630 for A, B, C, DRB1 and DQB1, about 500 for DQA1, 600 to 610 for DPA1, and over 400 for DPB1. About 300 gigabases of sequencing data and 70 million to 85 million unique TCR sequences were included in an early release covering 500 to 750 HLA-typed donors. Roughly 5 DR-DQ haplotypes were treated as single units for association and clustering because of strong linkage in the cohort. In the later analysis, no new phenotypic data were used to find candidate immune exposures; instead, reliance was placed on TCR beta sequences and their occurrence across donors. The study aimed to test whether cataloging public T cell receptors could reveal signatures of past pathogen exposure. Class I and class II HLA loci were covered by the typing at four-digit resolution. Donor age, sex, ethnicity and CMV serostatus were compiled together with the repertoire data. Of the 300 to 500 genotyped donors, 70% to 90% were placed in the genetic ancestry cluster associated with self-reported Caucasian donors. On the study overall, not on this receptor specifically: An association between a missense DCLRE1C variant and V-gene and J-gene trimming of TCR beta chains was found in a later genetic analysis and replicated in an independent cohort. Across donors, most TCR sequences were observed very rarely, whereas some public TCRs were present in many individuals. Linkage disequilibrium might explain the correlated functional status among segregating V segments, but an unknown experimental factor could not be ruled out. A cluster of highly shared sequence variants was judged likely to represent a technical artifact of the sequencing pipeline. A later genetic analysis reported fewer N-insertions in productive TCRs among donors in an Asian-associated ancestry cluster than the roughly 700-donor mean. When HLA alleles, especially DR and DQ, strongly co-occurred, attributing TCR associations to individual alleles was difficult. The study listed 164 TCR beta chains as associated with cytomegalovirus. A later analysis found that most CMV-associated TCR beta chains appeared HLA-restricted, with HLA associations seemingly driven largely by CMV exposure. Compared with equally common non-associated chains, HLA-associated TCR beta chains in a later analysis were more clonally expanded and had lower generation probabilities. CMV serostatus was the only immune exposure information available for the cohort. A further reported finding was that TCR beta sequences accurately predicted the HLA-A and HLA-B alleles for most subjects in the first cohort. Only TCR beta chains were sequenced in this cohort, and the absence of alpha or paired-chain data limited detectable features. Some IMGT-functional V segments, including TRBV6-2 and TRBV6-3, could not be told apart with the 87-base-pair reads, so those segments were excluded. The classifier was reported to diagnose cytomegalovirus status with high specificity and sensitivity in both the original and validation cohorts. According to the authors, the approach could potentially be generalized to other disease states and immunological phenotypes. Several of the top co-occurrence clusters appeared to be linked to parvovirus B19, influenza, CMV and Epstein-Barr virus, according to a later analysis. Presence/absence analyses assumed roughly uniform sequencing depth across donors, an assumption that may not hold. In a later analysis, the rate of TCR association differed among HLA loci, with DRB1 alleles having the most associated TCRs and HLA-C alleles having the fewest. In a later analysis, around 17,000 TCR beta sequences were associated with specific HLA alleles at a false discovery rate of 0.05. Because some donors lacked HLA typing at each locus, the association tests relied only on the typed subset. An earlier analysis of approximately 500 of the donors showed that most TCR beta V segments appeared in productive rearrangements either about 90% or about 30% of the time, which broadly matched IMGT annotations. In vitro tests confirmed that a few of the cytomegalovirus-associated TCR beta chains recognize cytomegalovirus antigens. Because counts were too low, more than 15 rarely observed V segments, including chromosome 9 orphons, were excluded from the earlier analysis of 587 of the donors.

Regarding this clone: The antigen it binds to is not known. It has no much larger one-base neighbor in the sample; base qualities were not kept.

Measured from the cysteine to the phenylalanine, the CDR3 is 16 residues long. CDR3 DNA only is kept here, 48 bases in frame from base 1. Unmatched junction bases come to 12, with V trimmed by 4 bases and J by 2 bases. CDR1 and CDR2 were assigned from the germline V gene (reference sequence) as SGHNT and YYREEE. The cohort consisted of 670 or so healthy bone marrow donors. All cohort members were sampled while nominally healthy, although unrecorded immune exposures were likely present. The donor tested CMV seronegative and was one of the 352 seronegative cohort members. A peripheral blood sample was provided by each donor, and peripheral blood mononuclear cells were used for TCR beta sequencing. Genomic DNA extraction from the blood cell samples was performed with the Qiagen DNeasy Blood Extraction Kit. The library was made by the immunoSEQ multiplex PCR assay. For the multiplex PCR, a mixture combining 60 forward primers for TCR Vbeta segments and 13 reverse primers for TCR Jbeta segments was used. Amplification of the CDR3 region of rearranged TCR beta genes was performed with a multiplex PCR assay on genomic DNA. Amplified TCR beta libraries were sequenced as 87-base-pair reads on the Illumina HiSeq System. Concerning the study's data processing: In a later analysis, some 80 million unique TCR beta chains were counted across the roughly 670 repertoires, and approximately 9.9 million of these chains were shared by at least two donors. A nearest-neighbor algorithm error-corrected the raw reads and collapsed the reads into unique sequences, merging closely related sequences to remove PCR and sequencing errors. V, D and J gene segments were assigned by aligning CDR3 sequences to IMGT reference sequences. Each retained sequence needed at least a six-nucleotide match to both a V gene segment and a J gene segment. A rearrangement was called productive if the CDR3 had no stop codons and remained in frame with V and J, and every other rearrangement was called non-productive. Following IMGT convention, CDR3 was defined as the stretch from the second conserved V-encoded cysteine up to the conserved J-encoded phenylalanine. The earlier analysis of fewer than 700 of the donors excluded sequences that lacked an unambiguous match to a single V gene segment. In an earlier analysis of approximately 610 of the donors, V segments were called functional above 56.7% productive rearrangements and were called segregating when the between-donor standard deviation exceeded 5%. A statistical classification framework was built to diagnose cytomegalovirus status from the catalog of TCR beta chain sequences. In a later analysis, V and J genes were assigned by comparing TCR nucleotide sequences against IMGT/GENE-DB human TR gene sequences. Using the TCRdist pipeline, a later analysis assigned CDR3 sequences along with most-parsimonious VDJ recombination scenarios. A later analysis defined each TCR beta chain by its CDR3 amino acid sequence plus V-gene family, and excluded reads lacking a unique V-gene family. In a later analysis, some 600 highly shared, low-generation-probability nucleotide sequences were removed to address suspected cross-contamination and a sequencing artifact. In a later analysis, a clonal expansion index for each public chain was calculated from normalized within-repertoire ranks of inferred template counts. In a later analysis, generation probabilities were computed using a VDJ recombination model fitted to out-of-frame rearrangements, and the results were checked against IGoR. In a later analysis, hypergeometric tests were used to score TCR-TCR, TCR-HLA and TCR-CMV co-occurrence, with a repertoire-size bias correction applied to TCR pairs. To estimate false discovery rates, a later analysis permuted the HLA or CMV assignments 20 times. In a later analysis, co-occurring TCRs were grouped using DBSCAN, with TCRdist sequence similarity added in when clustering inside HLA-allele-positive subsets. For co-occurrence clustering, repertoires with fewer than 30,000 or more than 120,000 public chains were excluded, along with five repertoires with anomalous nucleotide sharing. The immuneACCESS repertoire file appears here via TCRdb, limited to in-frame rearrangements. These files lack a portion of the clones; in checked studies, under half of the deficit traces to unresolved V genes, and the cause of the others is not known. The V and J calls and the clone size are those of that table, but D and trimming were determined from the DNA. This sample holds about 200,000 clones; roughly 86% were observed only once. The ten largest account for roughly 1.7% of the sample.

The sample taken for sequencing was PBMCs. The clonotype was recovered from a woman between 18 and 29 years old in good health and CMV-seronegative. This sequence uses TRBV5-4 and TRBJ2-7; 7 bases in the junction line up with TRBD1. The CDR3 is CASSPAGQVPTYEQYF. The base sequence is TGTGCCAGCAGCCCAGCAGGACAGGTGCCGACCTACGAGCAGTACTTC.